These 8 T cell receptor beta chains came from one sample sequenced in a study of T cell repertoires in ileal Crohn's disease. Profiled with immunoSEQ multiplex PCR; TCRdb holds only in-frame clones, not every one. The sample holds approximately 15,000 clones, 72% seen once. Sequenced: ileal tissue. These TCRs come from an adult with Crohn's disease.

The CDR3 here is CASSPISNTGELFF. Written as DNA, the CDR3 is TGTGCCAGCAGCCCTATATCGAACACCGGGGAGCTGTTTTTT. J is TRBJ2-2 and V is TRBV7-2; no reliable D call. V was shortened by 5 bases and J by 0 bases, with 7 bases between the two germline ends. CDR3 length equals 14 residues. Looked up from germline, CDR1 is SGHTA and CDR2 is FQGNSA. The variable domain in full, with the rest retrieved from reference TRBV7-2 and TRBJ2-2, is GAGVSQSPSNKVTEKGKDVELRCDPISGHTALYWYRQSLGQGLEFLIYFQGNSAPDKSGLPSDRFSAERTGGSVSTLTIQRTQQEDSAVYLCASSPISNTGELFFGEGSRLTVL.

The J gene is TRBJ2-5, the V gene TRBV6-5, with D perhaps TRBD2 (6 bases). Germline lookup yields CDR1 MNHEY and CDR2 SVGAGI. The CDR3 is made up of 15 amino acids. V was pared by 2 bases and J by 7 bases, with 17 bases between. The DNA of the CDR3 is TGTGCCAGCAGTTACCCCGCCGTGCGGGGTGCGACCCAGTACTTC. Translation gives CASSYPAVRGATQYF.

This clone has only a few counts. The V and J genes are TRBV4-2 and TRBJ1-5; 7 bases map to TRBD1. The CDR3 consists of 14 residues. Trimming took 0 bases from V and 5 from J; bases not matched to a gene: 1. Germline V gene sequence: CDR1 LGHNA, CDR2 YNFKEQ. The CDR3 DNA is TGTGCCAGCAGCCAAGATCAGGGGGATCAGCCCCAGCATTTT. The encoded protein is CASSQDQGDQPQHF.

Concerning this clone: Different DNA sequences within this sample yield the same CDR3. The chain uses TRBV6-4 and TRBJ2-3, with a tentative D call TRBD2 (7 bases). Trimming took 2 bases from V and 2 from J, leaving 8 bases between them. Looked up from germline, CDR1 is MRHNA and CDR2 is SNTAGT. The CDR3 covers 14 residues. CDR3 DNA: TGTGCCAGCAGTGACGGGGGGGCCACAGATACGCAGTATTTT. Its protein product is CASSDGGATDTQYF.

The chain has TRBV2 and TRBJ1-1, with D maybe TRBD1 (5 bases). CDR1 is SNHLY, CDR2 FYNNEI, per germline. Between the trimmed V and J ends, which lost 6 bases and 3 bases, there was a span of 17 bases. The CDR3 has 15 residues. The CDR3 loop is CASRRQSSWDTEAFF. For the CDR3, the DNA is TGTGCCAGCAGGAGACAGTCTTCGTGGGACACTGAAGCTTTCTTT. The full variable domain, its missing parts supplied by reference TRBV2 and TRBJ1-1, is EPEVTQTPSHQVTQMGQEVILRCVPISNHLYFYWYRQILGQKVEFLVSFYNNEISEKSEIFDDQFSVERPDGSNFTLKIRSTKLEDSAMYFCASRRQSSWDTEAFFGQGTRLTVV.

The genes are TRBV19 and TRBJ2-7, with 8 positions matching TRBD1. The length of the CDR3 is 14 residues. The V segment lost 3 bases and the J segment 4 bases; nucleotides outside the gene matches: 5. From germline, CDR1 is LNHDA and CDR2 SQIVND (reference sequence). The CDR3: CASSIGQGAYEQYF. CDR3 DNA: TGTGCCAGTAGTATCGGGCAGGGGGCGTACGAGCAGTACTTC.

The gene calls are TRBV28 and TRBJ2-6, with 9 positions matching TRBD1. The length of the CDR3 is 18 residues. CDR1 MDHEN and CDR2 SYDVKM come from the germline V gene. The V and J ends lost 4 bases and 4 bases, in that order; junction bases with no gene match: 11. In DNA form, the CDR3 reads TGTGCCAGCAGTTCGCCGGGACAGGGAAAATCCGGGGCCAACGTCCTGACTTTC. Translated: CASSSPGQGKSGANVLTF.

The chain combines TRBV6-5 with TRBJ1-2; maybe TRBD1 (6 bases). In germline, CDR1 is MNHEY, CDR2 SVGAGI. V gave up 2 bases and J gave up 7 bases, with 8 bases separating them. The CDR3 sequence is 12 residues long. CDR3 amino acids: CASSYEGGGYTF. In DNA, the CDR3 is TGTGCCAGCAGTTACGAAGGGGGTGGCTACACCTTC.